The 32 T cell receptor beta chains in this list originate from one sample, sequenced in a study of tumor and adjacent non-tumor tissue in lung cancer. No cell sorting was done before RNA was extracted from the tissue. More than 3 cm separated this lung sample from the edge of the tumor. TCRbeta libraries were built with three rounds of nested PCR, modified from ARM-PCR. Each CDR3 protein is one row after TCRdb ran MiXCR on the multiplex PCR reads. The table includes almost 75,000 distinct CDR3 sequences, roughly 75% detected once. Sequencing input: distant non-tumor lung tissue. Receptors originate from a woman in her forties or fifties with non-small cell lung cancer.

By share, this clonotype counts as medium-sized (0.01 to 0.1%). V usage is TRBV10-3 and J usage is TRBJ1-2, with 12 bases that match TRBD1. The CDR3 sequence is 17 residues long. Germline loops: CDR1 ENHRY, CDR2 SYGVKD. Losses at the gene ends were 3 bases for V and 4 bases for J; bases not matched to a gene: 9. CDR3 sequence reads: CAISDAGQGALPYGYTF. CDR3 sequence (DNA): TGTGCCATCAGTGATGCGGGACAGGGGGCGCTCCCCTATGGCTACACCTTC.

The chain recombines TRBV11-2 with TRBJ2-7; tentative D call: TRBD2 (6 bases). This CDR3 comprises 17 residues. V was clipped by 1 base and J by 2 bases, with 18 bases between them. Germline values: CDR1 SGHAT, CDR2 FQNNGV. The CDR3: CASSLAAGCRRPYEQYF. The CDR3 DNA follows: TGTGCCAGCAGCTTAGCCGCGGGATGCAGGAGGCCCTACGAGCAGTACTTC.

This rearrangement joins TRBV28 to TRBJ2-5; no firm D call. Germline V lookup: CDR1 MDHEN, CDR2 SYDVKM. The CDR3 spans 12 residues. The V end lost 7 bases, the J end lost 1 base, and 7 bases lay between the germline ends. CDR3: CASNPVQETQYF. In DNA, the CDR3 is TGTGCCAGCAATCCGGTCCAAGAGACCCAGTACTTC.

Comment on this clonotype: Since the CDR3 does not end with the conserved phenylalanine or tryptophan, this likely comes from a read error. The chain has TRBV11-3 and TRBJ2-3; D possibly corresponds to TRBD2 (6 bases). The CDR3 is 16 residues long. The germline V and J ends were trimmed by 7 bases and 2 bases, with 19 bases remaining between them. Germline V gene data show CDR1 as SGHNT and CDR2 as YENEEA. CDR3: CASTGPSGSFTDTQYL. The CDR3 region has the DNA TGTGCCAGCACGGGCCCCAGCGGGTCCTTCACAGATACGCAGTATCTT.

This clonotype was seen repeatedly, ten times or more. The rearrangement uses TRBV5-4 and TRBJ2-7; 12 bases fit TRBD2. Trimming took 4 bases from V and 6 from J; bases not matched to a gene: 11. The CDR3 covers 16 residues. Germline assignment: CDR1 SGHNT and CDR2 YYREEE (reference sequence). The DNA for the CDR3 is TGTGCCAGCAGCCCCGCCTTGACTAGCGGGAGTCTCGAGCAGTACTTC. Translating gives CASSPALTSGSLEQYF.

This clonotype was picked up many times. The chain recombines TRBV6-2 or TRBV6-3 with TRBJ2-5, with D maybe TRBD1 (6 bases). Looked up from germline, CDR1 is MNHEY and CDR2 is SVGEGT. This CDR3 is 16 amino acids long. Trimming took 0 bases from V and 4 from J, leaving 15 bases between them. The CDR3 protein is CASSYSFGGPGETQYF. DNA of the CDR3: TGTGCCAGCAGTTACTCGTTTGGGGGCCCAGGAGAGACCCAGTACTTC.

Regarding this clonotype: At one end the junction does not follow the germline gene, possibly because of a read error. The chain carries TRBV20-1 and TRBJ2-3; possible D gene TRBD2, 5 bases. Per the germline V gene, CDR1 is DFQATT and CDR2 is SNEGSKA (reference sequence). The CDR3 extends over 15 amino acids. CDR3 sequence (DNA): TGCAGTACTAGAGTAGCCTTGGCCACGAGAGATACGCAGTATTTT. Protein: CSTRVALATRDTQYF.

The rearrangement links TRBV11-2 to TRBJ2-7, with TRBD1 matching 10 bases. Germline-derived CDR1 and CDR2 are SGHAT and FQNNGV. This CDR3 is 15 amino acids long. V lost 5 bases, J lost 7 bases, and 11 bases stayed unmatched. In nucleotides, the CDR3 is TGTGCCAGCAGCCTCGGGACAGGGGTTACCCATGAGCAGTACTTC. Amino acid sequence: CASSLGTGVTHEQYF.

This clonotype was recorded many times. The rearrangement links TRBV11-2 to TRBJ2-7; maybe TRBD1 (5 bases). Between the trimmed V and J ends, which lost 4 bases and 6 bases, there was a span of 25 bases. Germline V lookup: CDR1 SGHAT, CDR2 FQNNGV. The CDR3 has 17 amino acids. CDR3 sequence (DNA): TGTGCCAGCAGCTCAAGGGGTGGTCGGACAATTGGTACCGAGCAGTACTTC. This translates into CASSSRGGRTIGTEQYF. The full variable domain, rest sourced from reference TRBV11-2 and TRBJ2-7, is EAGVAQSPRYKIIEKRQSVAFWCNPISGHATLYWYQQILGQGPKLLIQFQNNGVVDDSQLPKDRFSAERLKGVDSTLKIQPAKLEDSAVYLCASSSRGGRTIGTEQYFGPGTRLTVT.

Details on this clonotype: A much larger clonotype is one base distant, so this may be a read error. The chain carries TRBV4-2 and TRBJ2-3; 11 nucleotides align to TRBD2. The germline gives CDR1 LGHNA, CDR2 YNFKEQ. This CDR3 is built from 16 residues. The DNA of the CDR3 is TGTGCCTGCAGCCAAGGCCAGCTAGCGGGAGGATATACGCAGTATTTT. This gives the protein CACSQGQLAGGYTQYF.

To note about this clonotype: It is likely a read error, because the conserved phenylalanine at the end of the CDR3 is missing. The chain recombines TRBV11-2 with TRBJ2-2; D is undetermined. The germline CDR1 and CDR2 sequences are SGHAT and FQNNGV. The V end lost 5 bases, the J end lost 8 bases, and 24 bases lay between the germline ends. The CDR3 runs to 17 residues. The CDR3 coding sequence is TGTGCCAGCAGCCGAAGGTCGGTCAGCGAAGGGTCTGGGGAGCTGTTTTAT. Amino acids: CASSRRSVSEGSGELFY.

In the case of this clonotype: A read error may account for a junction end that differs from germline. The chain is built from TRBV28 and TRBJ1-5, with D tentatively TRBD1 (5 bases). Germline CDR1 is MDHEN and CDR2 is SYDVKM. The CDR3 extends over 14 amino acids. The DNA of the CDR3 is TGTGCCAGCAGTTTGGGGGGGAGCAATCGGCCCCAGCATTTT. It translates to CASSLGGSNRPQHF.

For this clonotype: A much larger clone differs by one base, so this may be a read error. V usage is TRBV5-5 and J usage is TRBJ2-3, with no clear D. The CDR3 has 15 amino acids. CDR1 and CDR2 (germline): SGHKS, YYEKEE (reference sequence). CDR3: CTSSLDQQAADTQYF. In nucleotides, the CDR3 is TGTACCAGCAGCTTGGACCAGCAGGCAGCAGATACGCAGTATTTT.

Comments on this clonotype: It may be a read error: a sequence one base away is much more abundant. The chain has TRBV6-1 and TRBJ1-5; D is perhaps TRBD1 (5 bases). Germline-derived CDR1 and CDR2 are MNHNS and SASEGT. V shed 5 bases and J shed 8 bases, with 16 bases lying between them. The length of the CDR3 is 14 residues. CDR3 loop: CASSPDKVIKPQHF. CDR3 coding DNA: TGTGCCAGCAGTCCGGACAAGGTGATAAAGCCCCAGCATTTT.

About this clonotype: This may come from a read error, since a much larger clone is one base off. This chain connects TRBV29-1 to TRBJ2-6; no clear D. CDR3 size: 13 residues. Trimming cost V 4 bases and J 2 bases, with 6 bases left between them. CDR1 and CDR2 (germline): SQVTM, ANQGSEA. The CDR3 here is CSVGVPGANVLTF. The CDR3 DNA reads TGCAGCGTTGGAGTCCCTGGGGCCAACGTCCTGACTTTC.

Comments on this clonotype: The CDR3 does not close with the conserved phenylalanine or tryptophan, likely indicating a read error. The chain has TRBV10-3 and TRBJ2-7; D is undetermined. The CDR3 is 12 amino acids. Germline V gene data show CDR1 as ENHRY and CDR2 as SYGVKD. Trimming removed 4 bases from V and 10 bases from J, with 14 bases in between. The CDR3 nucleotides read TGTGCCATCAGTGGAGAAGGAACCGAACAGTACCTC. It specifies CAISGEGTEQYL.

This clonotype occurred once. The gene calls are TRBV11-2 and TRBJ2-2; D not resolved. CDR3 length equals 14 residues. Germline CDR1 SGHAT, CDR2 FQNNGV. V dropped 2 bases and J dropped 7 bases, with 11 bases sitting between them. The CDR3 nucleotides read TGTGCCAGCAGCTTAAATCTGAGCATCGGGGAGCTGTTTTTT. It codes for CASSLNLSIGELFF.

The chain links TRBV11-2 to TRBJ2-1, with a tentative D call TRBD2 (6 bases). The CDR3 totals 16 residues. Per germline, CDR1 SGHAT and CDR2 FQNNGV. V dropped 5 bases and J dropped 10 bases, with 24 bases sitting between them. The DNA for the CDR3 is TGTGCCAGCAGCCTAATGATCGTCACTAGCCGACCAGAGCAGTTCTTC. Residues: CASSLMIVTSRPEQFF.

For this clonotype: This CDR3 fails to terminate in the conserved phenylalanine or tryptophan, so it likely reflects a read error. The chain employs TRBV10-3 and TRBJ2-1, with D possibly TRBD2 on 5 matching bases. CDR3 length equals 11 residues. Per germline, CDR1 ENHRY and CDR2 SYGVKD. CDR3 region: CTHGSYNEQFL. The CDR3 DNA reads TGTACCCATGGGAGTTACAATGAGCAGTTCTTG.

On this clonotype itself: One end of the junction does not line up with germline, which may come from a read error. V is TRBV20-1 and J is TRBJ2-3; D is unclear. Germline loops: CDR1 DFQATT, CDR2 SNEGSKA (reference sequence). The CDR3 is 14 amino acids. The CDR3 bases are TGCTGTGCTAGAGAACCCTCTGGCACAGATACGCAGTATTTT. Residues: CCAREPSGTDTQYF.

This clonotype was detected only a few times. A single base separates this from a much larger clone, so it may be a read error. The V and J genes are TRBV28 and TRBJ1-1; 10 nucleotides agree with TRBD1. The CDR3 length is 15 residues. Germline loops: CDR1 MDHEN, CDR2 SYDVKM. CDR3 DNA: TGTGCCAGCAGTTCCGGGACAGGGGTGCGCACTGAAGCTCTCTTT. Translated, it gives CASSSGTGVRTEALF. The full variable domain, its missing parts supplied by reference TRBV28 and TRBJ1-1, is DVKVTQSSRYLVKRTGEKVFLECVQDMDHENMFWYRQDPGLGLRLIYFSYDVKMKEKGDIPEGYSVSREKKERFSLILESASTNQTSMYLCASSSGTGVRTEALFGQGTRLTVV.

In regard to this clonotype: The junction shows a germline mismatch at one end, possibly a read error. The chain uses TRBV11-2 and TRBJ1-1; D not resolved. The CDR3 has 14 residues. Germline-derived CDR1 and CDR2 are SGHAT and FQNNGV. This chain's CDR3 is CASVLDVGYTEASF. The CDR3 DNA reads TGCGCCAGCGTTCTGGACGTGGGGTACACTGAAGCTTCCTTT.

The count of this clonotype is one. A much larger clone is a single base away; this may be a read error. The J gene is TRBJ2-3, the V gene TRBV20-1; TRBD1 aligns across 11 bases. Germline-derived CDR1 and CDR2 are DFQATT and SNEGSKA (reference sequence). The CDR3 consists of 15 residues. V trimming: 8 bases; J trimming: 4 bases; junction bases outside the gene matches: 11. CDR3 nucleotide sequence: TGCAGTACGGCAAGGACAGGGGGCAGGGCAGATACGCAGTATTTT. The encoded protein is CSTARTGGRADTQYF.

This clonotype has a handful of counts. An end of the junction differs from the germline gene, which may be a read error. The V and J genes are TRBV4-1 and TRBJ1-1, with D unresolved. Looked up from germline, CDR1 is MGHRA and CDR2 is YSYEKL. The CDR3 consists of 16 residues. As DNA, the CDR3 is TGCGCTAGCAGCCAAGACCAGTACCGATTGAACACTGAAGCTTTATTT. This sequence encodes CASSQDQYRLNTEALF.

To note about this clonotype: Compared with germline, one end of the junction differs, possibly owing to a read error. The CDR3 spells CASSHGPSKTNYDYTF. Written as DNA, the CDR3 is TGTGCCAGCAGCCACGGCCCAAGCAAAACTAACTATGACTACACCTTC. The chain links TRBV7-9 to TRBJ1-2; D unresolved. Germline CDR1 SEHNR, CDR2 FQNEAQ (reference sequence). The length of the CDR3 is 16 residues.

As regards this clonotype: A much larger clone lies one base from this, so it may be a read error. The chain joins TRBV20-1 to TRBJ2-7; no firm D call. CDR3 length: 13 residues. From germline, CDR1 is DFQATT and CDR2 SNEGSKA (reference sequence). The CDR3 loop reads CSVDVTRVGEQYF. The CDR3 bases are TGCAGCGTTGATGTGACGCGCGTGGGTGAGCAGTACTTC.

This clonotype was seen at least ten times. The chain combines TRBV4-1 with TRBJ2-4; D is perhaps TRBD1 or TRBD2 (5 bases each). Germline values: CDR1 MGHRA, CDR2 YSYEKL. The CDR3 totals 15 residues. Trimming shortened V by 4 bases and J by 1 base, and 11 bases separated the two germline ends. The CDR3 region is CASSPSWGAKNIQYF. For the CDR3, the DNA is TGCGCCAGCAGCCCGTCGTGGGGGGCCAAAAACATTCAGTACTTC.

Notes on this clonotype: A much larger clone differs by one base, so this may be a read error. The chain is built from TRBV20-1 and TRBJ1-2; no definite D call. The germline CDR1 and CDR2 sequences are DFQATT and SNEGSKA (reference sequence). The CDR3 extends over 15 amino acids. V lost 6 bases and J lost 2, with 19 bases in between. The CDR3 DNA is TGCAGTGCCCTCATAGAACAGACCCTAAACTATGGCTACACCTTC. This gives the protein CSALIEQTLNYGYTF.

Comments on this clonotype: Relative to the germline gene, one junction end is altered; a read error may explain this. The chain combines TRBV15 with TRBJ2-2; D might be TRBD2 (6 bases). This CDR3 region has 14 residues. CDR1 LNHNV and CDR2 YYDKDF come from the germline V gene (reference sequence). The CDR3 here is CATSSWGVTGEPFF. The CDR3 coding sequence is TGTGCCACCAGCAGCTGGGGGGTCACCGGGGAGCCGTTTTTT.

This chain connects TRBV20-1 to TRBJ2-1; D unclear. Germline CDR1 DFQATT, CDR2 SNEGSKA (reference sequence). The germline V and J ends were trimmed by 0 bases and 2 bases, with 8 bases remaining between them. CDR3 length equals 14 residues. The CDR3 DNA reads as TGCAGTGCTAGAGATCTGTTGACCTACAATGAGCAGTTCTTC. Translating gives CSARDLLTYNEQFF.

Notes on this clonotype: The junction does not match germline at one end; this may be a read error. This sequence joins TRBV11-1 and TRBJ1-2; D is unresolved. Germline V CDR1 and CDR2: SGHAT, FQDESV (reference sequence). The CDR3 covers 13 residues. The CDR3 DNA sequence: TGTGCCAGCAGCTCATACTACGACTATCGCTACACCTTC. Its translation: CASSSYYDYRYTF. Full variable domain (outside the CDR3, taken from reference TRBV11-1 and TRBJ1-2): EAEVAQSPRYKITEKSQAVAFWCDPISGHATLYWYRQILGQGPELLVQFQDESVVDDSQLPKDRFSAERLKGVDSTLKIQPAELGDSAMYLCASSSYYDYRYTFGSGTRLTVV.

Details on this clonotype: The germline gene is not matched at one end of the junction; a read error may be the cause. The chain links TRBV11-2 to TRBJ1-5; possibly TRBD1 for D (5 bases). This CDR3 contains 15 residues. Germline loops: CDR1 SGHAT, CDR2 FQNNGV. The DNA for the CDR3 is TGTGCCAGCAGCATAGCGGGACGAGGCAATCAGCCCAAGCATTTT. It encodes CASSIAGRGNQPKHF.